Listed below are T cell receptor beta chains from one sample, sequenced in a study of beta chain features in type 1 diabetes. Only in-frame clones appear in the TCRdb table, and some are missing; sequencing was by immunoSEQ multiplex PCR. The sample holds 130,000 or so clones, roughly 9.3% seen once. Sequenced material: central memory CD4+ T cells from blood. The receptors shown here come from a woman in her thirties or forties in good health. Both conserved end residues are part of each CDR3. Each record gives: clone size, D gene, V gene, J gene, CDR3 protein, CDR3 DNA. A D gene is named only where the DNA matches it firmly. A clone size is listed for some rows: how often the clone was seen (once, few, many), or a class if it is expanded.

.,.,TRBV5-1,TRBJ1-5,CASSPGQGIGQPQHF,TGCGCCAGCAGCCCTGGGCAGGGGATCGGTCAGCCCCAGCATTTT
.,TRBD2,TRBV4-2,TRBJ2-5,CASSRTRGGNQETQYF,TGTGCCAGCAGCCGCACACGGGGGGGAAACCAAGAGACCCAGTACTTC
.,TRBD1,TRBV18,TRBJ1-1,CASSPLGTGPNTEAFF,TGTGCCAGCTCACCATTGGGGACAGGGCCAAACACTGAAGCTTTCTTT
.,.,TRBV5-1,TRBJ2-4,CASSPGNQGNIQYF,TGCGCCAGCAGCCCAGGGAACCAAGGAAACATTCAGTACTTC
.,TRBD1,TRBV18,TRBJ2-7,CASSLGQGGGSYEQYF,TGTGCCAGCTCACTCGGCCAAGGGGGCGGATCCTACGAGCAGTACTTC
few,.,TRBV21-1,TRBJ2-7,CASSRYGEGIDEQYF,TGTGCCAGCAGCCGTTATGGGGAGGGGATCGACGAGCAGTACTTC
few,TRBD1,TRBV7-2,TRBJ2-1,CASSFGQGNEQFF,TGTGCCAGCAGCTTTGGACAGGGAAATGAGCAGTTCTTC
few,.,TRBV11-2,TRBJ2-5,CASSLWQGETQYF,TGTGCCAGCAGCCTTTGGCAGGGAGAGACCCAGTACTTC
few,TRBD2,TRBV5-8,TRBJ2-5,CASSLRTSDRETQYF,TGTGCCAGCAGCTTGAGGACTAGCGATCGGGAGACCCAGTACTTC
.,.,TRBV7-2,TRBJ1-6,CASSLVRNSPLHF,TGTGCCAGCAGCTTAGTCCGGAATTCACCCCTCCACTTT
.,.,TRBV7-2,TRBJ1-1,CASSRQLDTEAFF,TGTGCCAGCAGTCGACAGTTGGACACTGAAGCTTTCTTT
.,.,TRBV11-3,TRBJ2-2,CASSSGAAPGELFF,TGTGCCAGCAGCTCAGGTGCAGCCCCCGGGGAGCTGTTTTTT
many,TRBD1,TRBV14,TRBJ1-4,CASRSTGLEKLFF,TGTGCCAGCAGGTCGACAGGGTTGGAAAAACTGTTTTTT
few,.,TRBV2,TRBJ1-2,CASSPQAGTTYGYTF,TGTGCCAGCAGTCCACAGGCCGGGACAACCTATGGCTACACCTTC
few,.,TRBV10-2,TRBJ2-5,CASSFGETQYF,TGCGCCAGCAGTTTCGGGGAGACCCAGTACTTC
.,.,TRBV10-3,TRBJ1-2,CASTVWGGGYTF,TGTGCCAGCACGGTGTGGGGGGGAGGCTACACCTTC